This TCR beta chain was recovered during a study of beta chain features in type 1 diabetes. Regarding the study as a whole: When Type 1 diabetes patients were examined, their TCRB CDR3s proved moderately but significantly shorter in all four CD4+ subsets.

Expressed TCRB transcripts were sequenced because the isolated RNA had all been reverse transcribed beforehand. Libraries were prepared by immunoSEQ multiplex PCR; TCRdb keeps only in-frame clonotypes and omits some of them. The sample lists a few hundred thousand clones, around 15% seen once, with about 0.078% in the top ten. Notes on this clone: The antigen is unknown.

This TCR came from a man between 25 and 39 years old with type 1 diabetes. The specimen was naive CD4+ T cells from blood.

The CDR3, as DNA: TGCAGCGTTGTGTTGGACAGGACAGGGGAGACCCAGTACTTC. This translates into CSVVLDRTGETQYF. The gene calls are TRBV29-1 and TRBJ2-5, with 8 positions matching TRBD1. Germline-derived CDR1 and CDR2 are SQVTM and ANQGSEA. With V trimmed by 4 bases and J by 5 bases, 9 bases remained unmatched. This CDR3 is built from 14 residues.